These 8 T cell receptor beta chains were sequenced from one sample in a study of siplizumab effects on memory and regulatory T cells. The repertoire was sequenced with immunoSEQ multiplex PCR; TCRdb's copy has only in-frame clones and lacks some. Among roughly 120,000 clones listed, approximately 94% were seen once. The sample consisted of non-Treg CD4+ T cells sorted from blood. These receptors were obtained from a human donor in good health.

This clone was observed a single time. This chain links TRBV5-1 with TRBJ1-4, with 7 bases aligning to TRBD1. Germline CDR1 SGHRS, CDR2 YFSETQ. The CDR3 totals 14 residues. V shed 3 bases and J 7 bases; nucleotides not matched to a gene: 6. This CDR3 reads CASSSREGAEKLFF. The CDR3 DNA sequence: TGCGCCAGCAGCTCAAGGGAGGGGGCTGAAAAACTGTTTTTT.

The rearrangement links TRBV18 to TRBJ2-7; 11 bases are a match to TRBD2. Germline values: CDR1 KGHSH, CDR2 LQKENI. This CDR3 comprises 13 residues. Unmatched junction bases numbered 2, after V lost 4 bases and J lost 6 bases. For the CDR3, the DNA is TGTGCCAGCTCACGACTAGCGGGACCCGAGCAGTACTTC. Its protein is CASSRLAGPEQYF.

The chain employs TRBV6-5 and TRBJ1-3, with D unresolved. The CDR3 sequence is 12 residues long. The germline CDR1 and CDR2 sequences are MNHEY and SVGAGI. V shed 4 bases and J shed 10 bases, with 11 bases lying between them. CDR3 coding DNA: TGTGCCAGCAGTTCCACCCCTGGGACCATATATTTT. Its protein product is CASSSTPGTIYF.

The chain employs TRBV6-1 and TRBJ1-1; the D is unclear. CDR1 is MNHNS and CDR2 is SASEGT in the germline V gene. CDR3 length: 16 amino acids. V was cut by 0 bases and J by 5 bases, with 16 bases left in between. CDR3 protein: CASSEAARPRATEAFF. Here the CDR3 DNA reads TGTGCCAGCAGTGAAGCGGCCAGGCCCCGAGCTACTGAAGCTTTCTTT.

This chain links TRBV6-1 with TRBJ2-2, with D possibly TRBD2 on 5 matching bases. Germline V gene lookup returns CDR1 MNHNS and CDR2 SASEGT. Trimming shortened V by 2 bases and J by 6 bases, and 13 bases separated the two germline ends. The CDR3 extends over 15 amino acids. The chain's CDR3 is CASSEPGILAGELFF. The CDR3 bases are TGTGCCAGCAGTGAACCCGGGATTCTGGCCGGGGAGCTGTTTTTT.

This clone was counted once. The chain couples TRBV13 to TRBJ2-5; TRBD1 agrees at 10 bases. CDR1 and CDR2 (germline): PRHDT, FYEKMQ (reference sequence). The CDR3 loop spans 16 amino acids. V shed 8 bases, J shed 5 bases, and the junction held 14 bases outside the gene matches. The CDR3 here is CASHLLGTGEWETQYF. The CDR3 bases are TGTGCCAGCCATCTACTCGGGACAGGGGAGTGGGAGACCCAGTACTTC.

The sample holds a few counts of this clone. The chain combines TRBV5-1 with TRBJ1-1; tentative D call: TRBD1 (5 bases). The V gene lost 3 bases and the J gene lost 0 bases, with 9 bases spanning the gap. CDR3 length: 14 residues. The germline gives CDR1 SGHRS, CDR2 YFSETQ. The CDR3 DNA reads TGCGCCAGCAGCTCGGACATGGTGAACACTGAAGCTTTCTTT. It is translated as CASSSDMVNTEAFF.

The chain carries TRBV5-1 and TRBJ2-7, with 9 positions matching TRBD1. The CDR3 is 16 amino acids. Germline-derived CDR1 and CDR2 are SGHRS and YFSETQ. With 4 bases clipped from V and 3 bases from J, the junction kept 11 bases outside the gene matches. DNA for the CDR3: TGCGCCAGCAGCGACGGGGGACAGGGAAATGGCTACGAGCAGTACTTC. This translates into CASSDGGQGNGYEQYF.